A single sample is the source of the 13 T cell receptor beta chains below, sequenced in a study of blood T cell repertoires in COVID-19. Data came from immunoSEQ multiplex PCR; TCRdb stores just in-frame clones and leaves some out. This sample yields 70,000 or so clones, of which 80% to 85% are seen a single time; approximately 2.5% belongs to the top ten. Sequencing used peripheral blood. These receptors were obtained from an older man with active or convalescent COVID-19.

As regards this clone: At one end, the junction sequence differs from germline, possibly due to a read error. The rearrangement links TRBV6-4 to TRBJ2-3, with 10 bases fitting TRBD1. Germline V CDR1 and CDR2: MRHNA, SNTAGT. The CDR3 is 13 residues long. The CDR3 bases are TGTGCCAGCAGTGTTGGGGGGGACAGGGGTGCCGTCTTT. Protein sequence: CASSVGGDRGAVF.

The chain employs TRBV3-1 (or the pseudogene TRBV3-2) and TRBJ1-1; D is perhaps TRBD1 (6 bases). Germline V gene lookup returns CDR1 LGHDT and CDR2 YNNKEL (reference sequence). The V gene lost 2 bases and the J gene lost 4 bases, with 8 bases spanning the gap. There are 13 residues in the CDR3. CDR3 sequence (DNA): TGTGCCAGCAGCCAACAGGGGTTCACTGAAGCTTTCTTT. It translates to CASSQQGFTEAFF.

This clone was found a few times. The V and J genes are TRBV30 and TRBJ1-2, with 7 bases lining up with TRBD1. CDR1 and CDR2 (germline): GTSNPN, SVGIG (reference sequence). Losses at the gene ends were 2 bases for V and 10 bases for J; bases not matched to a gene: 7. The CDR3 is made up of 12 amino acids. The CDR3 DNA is TGTGCCTGGAGTATGGGACAGAAAGTCTACACCTTC. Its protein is CAWSMGQKVYTF.

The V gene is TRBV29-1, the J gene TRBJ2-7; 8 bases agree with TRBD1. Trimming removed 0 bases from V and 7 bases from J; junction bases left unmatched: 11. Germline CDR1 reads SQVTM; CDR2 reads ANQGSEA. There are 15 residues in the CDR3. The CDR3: CSVEEDGQGAIEQYF. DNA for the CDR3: TGCAGCGTTGAAGAGGATGGCCAGGGGGCGATTGAGCAGTACTTC.

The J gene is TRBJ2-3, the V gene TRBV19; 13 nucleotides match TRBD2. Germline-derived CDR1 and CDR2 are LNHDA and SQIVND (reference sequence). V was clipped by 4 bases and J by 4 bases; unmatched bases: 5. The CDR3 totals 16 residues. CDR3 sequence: CASSKLAGGTPDTQYF. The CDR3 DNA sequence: TGTGCCAGTAGTAAACTAGCGGGGGGGACCCCAGATACGCAGTATTTT.

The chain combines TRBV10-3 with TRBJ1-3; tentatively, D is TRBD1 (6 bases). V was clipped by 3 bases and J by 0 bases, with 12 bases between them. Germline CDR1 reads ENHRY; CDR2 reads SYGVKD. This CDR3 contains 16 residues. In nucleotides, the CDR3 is TGTGCCATCAGTGATGGACAGTCTGACTCTGGAAACACCATATATTTT. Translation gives CAISDGQSDSGNTIYF.

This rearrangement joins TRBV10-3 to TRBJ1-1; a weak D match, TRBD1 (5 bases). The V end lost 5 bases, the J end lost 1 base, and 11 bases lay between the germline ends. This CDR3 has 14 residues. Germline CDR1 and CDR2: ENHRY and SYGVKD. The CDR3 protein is CAISPSGQNTEAFF. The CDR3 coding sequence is TGTGCCATCAGTCCCTCCGGACAGAACACTGAAGCTTTCTTT.

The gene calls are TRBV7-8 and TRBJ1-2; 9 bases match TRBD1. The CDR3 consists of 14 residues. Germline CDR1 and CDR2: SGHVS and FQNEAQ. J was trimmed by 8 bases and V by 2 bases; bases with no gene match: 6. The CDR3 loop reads CASSLMGQGGGYTF. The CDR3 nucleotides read TGTGCCAGCAGCTTAATGGGACAGGGTGGGGGCTACACCTTC.

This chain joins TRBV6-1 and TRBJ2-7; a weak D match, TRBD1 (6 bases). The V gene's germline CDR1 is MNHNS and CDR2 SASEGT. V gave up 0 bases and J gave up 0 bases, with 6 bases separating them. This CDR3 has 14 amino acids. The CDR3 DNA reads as TGTGCCAGCAGTGAAGCGGACAGCTCCTACGAGCAGTACTTC. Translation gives CASSEADSSYEQYF.

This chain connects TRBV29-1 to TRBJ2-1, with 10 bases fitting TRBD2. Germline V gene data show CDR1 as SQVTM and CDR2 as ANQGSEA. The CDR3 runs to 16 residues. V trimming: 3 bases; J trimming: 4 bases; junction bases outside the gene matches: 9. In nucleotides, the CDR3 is TGCAGCGTTGAGAGCCAGCGGGGGGGCGGGTACAATGAGCAGTTCTTC. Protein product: CSVESQRGGGYNEQFF.

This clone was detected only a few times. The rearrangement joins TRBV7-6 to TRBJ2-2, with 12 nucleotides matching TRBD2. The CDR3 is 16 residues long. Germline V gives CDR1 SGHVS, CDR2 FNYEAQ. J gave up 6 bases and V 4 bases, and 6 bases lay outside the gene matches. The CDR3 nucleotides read TGTGCCAGCAGCTCACAGACTAGCGGGAGTCCCGGGGAGCTGTTTTTT. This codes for CASSSQTSGSPGELFF.

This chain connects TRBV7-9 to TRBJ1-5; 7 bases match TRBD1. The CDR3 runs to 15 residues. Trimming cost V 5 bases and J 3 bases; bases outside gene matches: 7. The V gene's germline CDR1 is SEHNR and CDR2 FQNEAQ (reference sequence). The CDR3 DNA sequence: TGTGCCAGCAGCCCGACGGGACAGTACAATCAGCCCCAGCATTTT. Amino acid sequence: CASSPTGQYNQPQHF.

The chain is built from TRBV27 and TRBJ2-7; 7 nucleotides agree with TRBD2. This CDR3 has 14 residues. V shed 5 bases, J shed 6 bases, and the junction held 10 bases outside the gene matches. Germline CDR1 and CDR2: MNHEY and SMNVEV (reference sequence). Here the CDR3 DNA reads TGTGCCAGCAGTCCAGCGGGGCGGGCCCGCGAGCAGTACTTC. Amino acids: CASSPAGRAREQYF.